One and the same sample provided the 3 T cell receptor beta chains below, sequenced in a study of T-cell memory formation after mild COVID-19. TCRdb reprocessed the 5' RACE reads via MiXCR and lists one record per CDR3 protein. The sample carries 280,000 or so distinct CDR3 sequences, 15% to 20% recorded once. The specimen sequenced was PBMCs or a T cell subset sorted from them (not recorded which). These receptors all stem from a man aged 18 to 29 who had mild COVID-19 (a few samples of this study predate the infection). Cell type and time point are not known.

The genes are TRBV12-5 and TRBJ2-5, with no clear D. Germline CDR1 LGHNT, CDR2 FRNRAP. This CDR3 comprises 12 residues. V was shortened by 2 bases and J by 3 bases, with 4 bases between the two germline ends. The CDR3 DNA reads TGTGCTAGTGGTTTGCTGAAAGAGACCCAGTACTTC. It encodes CASGLLKETQYF.

This clonotype showed up just once. The V and J genes are TRBV12-3 or TRBV12-4 and TRBJ1-2, with D perhaps matching TRBD1 (5 bases). V was trimmed by 5 bases and J by 7 bases, leaving 14 bases between them. The CDR3 contains 13 residues. The CDR3 protein is CASSPQEGSGYTF. For the CDR3, the DNA is TGTGCCAGCAGTCCACAGGAGGGCTCTGGCTACACCTTC.

This clonotype was found a few times. This rearrangement joins TRBV6-5 to TRBJ1-1, with 7 bases matching TRBD1. V lost 4 bases and J lost 1; bases outside the gene matches: 6. CDR1 and CDR2 from the germline V gene are MNHEY and SVGAGI. This CDR3 spans 15 amino acids. CDR3 in amino acids: CASSWTGGGNTEAFF. The CDR3 nucleotides read TGTGCCAGCAGTTGGACAGGCGGGGGGAACACTGAAGCTTTCTTT.